A single sample is the source of the 15 T cell receptor beta chains below, sequenced in a study of blood T cells in healthy people across ages. A second PCR, run for 7 to 11 cycles, used a sample-barcoded 5' primer plus a J-beta primer mix. MiXCR was run by TCRdb on the 5' RACE reads, yielding one entry per CDR3 protein. The table has approximately 600,000 distinct CDR3 sequences, roughly 50% seen once. The sequencing input was blood. These receptors were collected from a man in his 60s in good health.

This chain joins TRBV5-1 and TRBJ2-1; D possibly corresponds to TRBD2 (6 bases). V lost 4 bases to trimming and J lost 0 bases, with 11 bases between them. CDR1 SGHRS and CDR2 YFSETQ come from the germline V gene. The CDR3 has 15 amino acids. In DNA form, the CDR3 reads TGCGCCAGCAGCCCTAGCGCAAACTCCTACAATGAGCAGTTCTTC. This sequence encodes CASSPSANSYNEQFF.

The chain carries TRBV5-1 and TRBJ1-1; 8 bases are shared with TRBD1. Trimming removed 0 bases from V and 4 bases from J; junction bases left unmatched: 5. Germline V gene lookup returns CDR1 SGHRS and CDR2 YFSETQ. CDR3 size: 15 residues. The CDR3 bases are TGCGCCAGCAGCTTGGTACTCACAGGGGGCACTGAAGCTTTCTTT. This codes for CASSLVLTGGTEAFF.

This chain links TRBV11-2 with TRBJ2-7; TRBD1 matches at 9 bases. The CDR3 consists of 21 residues. Germline loops: CDR1 SGHAT, CDR2 FQNNGV. Trimming at V came to 1 base and at J to 2 bases, leaving 21 bases not matched to a gene. The CDR3 nucleotides read TGTGCCAGCAGCTTAGGAGGTGTACCCCGGGACAGGGCGACTAAAACCTACGAGCAGTACTTC. Translating it yields CASSLGGVPRDRATKTYEQYF. The full variable domain, rest sourced from reference TRBV11-2 and TRBJ2-7, is EAGVAQSPRYKIIEKRQSVAFWCNPISGHATLYWYQQILGQGPKLLIQFQNNGVVDDSQLPKDRFSAERLKGVDSTLKIQPAKLEDSAVYLCASSLGGVPRDRATKTYEQYFGPGTRLTVT.

In this sample, this clonotype turned up a few times. In DNA form, the CDR3 reads TGTGCCAGCACCGGGGAAGAGACCCAGTACTTC. Translation gives CASTGEETQYF. This chain links TRBV12-3 or TRBV12-4 with TRBJ2-5, with a possible D match to TRBD2 (5 bases). CDR3 length: 11 amino acids. Trimming took 7 bases from V and 3 from J, leaving 6 bases between them.

This clonotype appeared a single time. The V and J genes are TRBV9 and TRBJ2-1; either TRBD1 or TRBD2 may supply D (6 bases each). The DNA end is more similar to TRBJ2-7, so the J call may be wrong. The CDR3 sequence is 15 residues long. CDR1 is SGDLS, CDR2 YYNGEE, per germline. CDR3 DNA sequence: TGTGCCAGCAATCCAGGCCGGGGGACATACAATGAGCAGTACTTC. Amino acid sequence: CASNPGRGTYNEQYF.

This chain links TRBV6-6 with TRBJ2-1, with 7 bases matching TRBD1. The V and J ends lost 2 bases and 0 bases, in that order; junction bases with no gene match: 1. The CDR3 has 15 amino acids. Germline lookup yields CDR1 MNHNY and CDR2 SVGAGI (reference sequence). CDR3 DNA sequence: TGTGCCAGCAGTTACGCAGGGGGCTCCTACAATGAGCAGTTCTTC. It encodes CASSYAGGSYNEQFF.

This clonotype was observed a few times. This chain connects TRBV15 to TRBJ1-2; 8 nucleotides line up with TRBD1. The CDR3 consists of 15 residues. With 5 bases clipped from V and 5 bases from J, the junction kept 10 bases outside the gene matches. The germline V gene has CDR1 LNHNV and CDR2 YYDKDF (reference sequence). The CDR3 coding sequence is TGTGCCACCAGCTATGGGCCAGGGGGCAAATATGGCTACACCTTC. Translation gives CATSYGPGGKYGYTF.

The V and J genes are TRBV20-1 and TRBJ2-5; either TRBD1 or TRBD2 may fit D (5 bases each). The CDR3 consists of 15 residues. The V end lost 1 base, the J end lost 5 bases, and 17 bases lay between the germline ends. The germline gives CDR1 DFQATT, CDR2 SNEGSKA (reference sequence). The CDR3 is CSARAGAGPGETQYF. The CDR3 coding sequence is TGCAGTGCTAGAGCCGGGGCAGGGCCAGGGGAGACCCAGTACTTC.

This rearrangement joins TRBV21-1 to TRBJ2-5; TRBD1 was called by the table and not checked on the DNA. TRBV21-1 constitutes a pseudogene. This CDR3 spans 15 amino acids. In DNA form, the CDR3 reads TGTGCCAGCAGCTCCCGGAGCCCACAAATGGGGGAGCAGTACTTC. Translated: CASSSRSPQMGEQYF.

J is TRBJ1-5 and V is TRBV28, with D tentatively TRBD1 (6 bases). The V end was cut by 8 bases, the J end by 0 bases, with 14 bases between. Germline assignment: CDR1 MDHEN and CDR2 SYDVKM. The CDR3 covers 15 residues. The CDR3 loop is CASRTADYSNQPQHF. The CDR3 DNA sequence: TGTGCCAGCCGGACAGCCGATTATAGCAATCAGCCCCAGCATTTT.

J is TRBJ2-7 and V is TRBV13; 12 bases are a match to TRBD2. The DNA end is more similar to TRBJ2-5, so the J call may be wrong. This CDR3 has 15 amino acids. Germline CDR1 and CDR2: PRHDT and FYEKMQ (reference sequence). In DNA, the CDR3 is TGTGCCAGCAGCCCTCTAGCGGGGGGGCCTGGGACCCAGTACTTC. It specifies CASSPLAGGPGTQYF.

CDR3 sequence (DNA): TGTGCCATCAGTGAGTCCGGCGGGGACTACGAGCAGTACTTC. This gives the protein CAISESGGDYEQYF. The chain recombines TRBV10-3 with TRBJ2-7, with a possible D match to TRBD2 (6 bases). Germline V gene data show CDR1 as ENHRY and CDR2 as SYGVKD. CDR3 length equals 14 residues. V was shortened by 0 bases and J by 3 bases, with 9 bases between the two germline ends.

Concerning this clonotype itself: Given a much more abundant clone one base away, this may be a read error. V is TRBV18 and J is TRBJ2-1; D may be TRBD1 (6 bases). V dropped 0 bases and J dropped 13 bases, with 19 bases sitting between them. The CDR3 consists of 15 residues. CDR1 is KGHSH and CDR2 is LQKENI in the germline V gene. The CDR3: CASSPPIGTKETQFF. The CDR3 DNA follows: TGTGCCAGCTCACCACCCATCGGGACAAAGGAGACCCAGTTCTTC.

V and J are TRBV27 and TRBJ2-3; D gene ambiguous. Trimming took 6 bases from V and 0 from J, leaving 25 bases between them. CDR3 length equals 19 residues. Germline CDR1 MNHEY, CDR2 SMNVEV (reference sequence). In DNA form, the CDR3 reads TGTGCCAGCAGCACTCAGTCGGGTCCTCCGATTACTAGCACAGATACGCAGTATTTT. Translation gives CASSTQSGPPITSTDTQYF.

The chain is built from TRBV20-1 and TRBJ1-2; 7 bases agree with TRBD1. Germline CDR1 and CDR2: DFQATT and SNEGSKA (reference sequence). This CDR3 has 14 residues. With V trimmed by 3 bases and J by 6 bases, 10 bases remained unmatched. In DNA, the CDR3 is TGCAGTGCTAGCCCCCATGACAGGGTCGATGGCTACACCTTC. Protein: CSASPHDRVDGYTF.